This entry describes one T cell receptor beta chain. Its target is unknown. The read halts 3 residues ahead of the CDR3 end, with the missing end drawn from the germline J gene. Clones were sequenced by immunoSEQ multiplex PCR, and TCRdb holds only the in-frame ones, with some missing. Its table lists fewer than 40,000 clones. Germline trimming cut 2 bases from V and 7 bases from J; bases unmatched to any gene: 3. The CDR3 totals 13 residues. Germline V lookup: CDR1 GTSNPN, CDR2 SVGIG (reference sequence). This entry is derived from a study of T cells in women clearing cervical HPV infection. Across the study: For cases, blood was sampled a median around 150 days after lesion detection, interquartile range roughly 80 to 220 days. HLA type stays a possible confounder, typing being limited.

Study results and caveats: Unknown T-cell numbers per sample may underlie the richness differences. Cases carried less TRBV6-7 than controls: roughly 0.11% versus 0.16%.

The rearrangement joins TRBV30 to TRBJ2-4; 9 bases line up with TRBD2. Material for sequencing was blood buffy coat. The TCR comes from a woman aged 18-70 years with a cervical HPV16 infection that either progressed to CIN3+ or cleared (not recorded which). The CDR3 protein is CAWSRSGRNIQYF. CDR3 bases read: TGTGCCTGGAGTCGCAGCGGGAGGAACATT.